These T cell receptor beta chains were read from a single sample in a study of PD-1 blockade in mismatch repair-deficient tumors. TCRdb's copy holds only in-frame clones and misses some; the assay was immunoSEQ multiplex PCR. Altogether roughly 53,000 clones are present, more than 75% being singletons, with the ten largest covering about 3.5%. The sequencing here drew on peripheral blood, taken 4 weeks after starting pembrolizumab. The source of these receptors is an adult with mismatch repair-deficient cancer. Both conserved end residues are part of each CDR3. D genes are given only for firm matches. The listing skips clone size in some rows; elsewhere it reads once, few, many or a size class.

>TRBV7-7|.|TRBJ1-1|once
TGTGCTAGCAGCTTAGCAGAGAACACTGAAGCTTTCTTT
CASSLAENTEAFF
>TRBV7-9|.|TRBJ2-6|.
TGTGCCAGCAGCTTAGCGGTCTCTGGGGCCAACGTCCTGACTTTC
CASSLAVSGANVLTF
>TRBV5-1|.|TRBJ2-7|.
TGCGCCAGCAGCGGGGGGAGTTACTACGAGCAGTACTTC
CASSGGSYYEQYF
>TRBV7-9|TRBD1|TRBJ1-4|.
TGTGCCAGCAGCTCGGGACAGGGCCTTTATGAAAAACTGTTTTTT
CASSSGQGLYEKLFF
>TRBV11-3|TRBD1|TRBJ1-2|.
TGTGCCAGCAGCTTACGGACAGGGACCTACACCTTC
CASSLRTGTYTF
>TRBV18|TRBD2|TRBJ2-5|.
TGTGCCAGCTCACCACTGACTAGCGGGAGTGCCGGGCGAGAGACCCAGTACTTC
CASSPLTSGSAGRETQYF
>TRBV5-4|.|TRBJ1-1|.
TGTGCCAGCAGCTTGGCTTGGGGCGCGAACGCTGAAGCTTTCTTT
CASSLAWGANAEAFF
>TRBV30|TRBD1|TRBJ2-3|.
TGTGCCTGGAGTGCTGGACAGGGGCTCACAGATACGCAGTATTTT
CAWSAGQGLTDTQYF
>TRBV4-1|.|TRBJ1-3|.
TGCGCCAGCAGCCAAGAAGGTTCACCAACAGGGTACACCATATATTTT
CASSQEGSPTGYTIYF
>TRBV7-2|TRBD2|TRBJ2-3|once
TGTGCCAGCAGCTTCGCCCCTAGCGGGAGTGGAGCAGATACGCAGTATTTT
CASSFAPSGSGADTQYF
>TRBV21-1|.|TRBJ2-1|.
TGTGCCAGCGTTCCAACCCAGGGAACTAGCGGGAGATCTTCCTACAATGAGCAGTTCTTC
CASVPTQGTSGRSSYNEQFF
>TRBV4-1|TRBD1|TRBJ1-4|once
TGCGCCAGCAGCCAAGCGCGGGGCAGGGGGGGAGAAAAACTGTTTTTT
CASSQARGRGGEKLFF
>TRBV29-1|.|TRBJ1-2|.
TGCAGCGTTGAAGATGGGGGGAGGTATGGCTACACCTTC
CSVEDGGRYGYTF
>TRBV6-5|TRBD2|TRBJ2-7|.
TGTGCCAGCAGCTACGGACTAGCGGGAGACAACGAGCAGTACTTC
CASSYGLAGDNEQYF
>TRBV30|.|TRBJ1-3|.
TGTGCCTGCGTACAGGGCTCTGGAAACACCATATATTTT
CACVQGSGNTIYF
>TRBV19|TRBD2|TRBJ2-1|few
TGTGCCAGTACGACTAGCAGGTACAATGAGCAGTTCTTC
CASTTSRYNEQFF
>TRBV4-2|TRBD1|TRBJ2-1|.
TGTGCCAGCAGCCAAGATCAACAGGGGGCGGGGAATGAGCAGTTCTTC
CASSQDQQGAGNEQFF
>TRBV6-6|.|TRBJ2-1|.
TGTGCCAGCAGTTACTCCTCATGGGCGAATGAGCAGTTCTTC
CASSYSSWANEQFF
>TRBV18|.|TRBJ2-3|.
TGTGCCAGCTCACAGGGTCTCCGCGATACGCAGTATTTT
CASSQGLRDTQYF
>TRBV7-2|TRBD1|TRBJ2-2|.
TGTGCCAGCAGCCCGGACAGGGCTGGCGGGGAGCTGTTTTTT
CASSPDRAGGELFF
>TRBV19|.|TRBJ1-4|.
TGTGCCAGTAGTATAGATGGTTACCGGGACGTGAATGAAAAACTGTTTTTT
CASSIDGYRDVNEKLFF
>TRBV10-3|.|TRBJ2-1|.
TGTGCCATTTTAAAAGCGGAGAACTACAATGAGCAGTTCTTC
CAILKAENYNEQFF
>TRBV11-1|.|TRBJ1-1|.
TGTGCCAGCAGCTTTCAGGCAGCGATGAACACTGAAGCTTTCTTT
CASSFQAAMNTEAFF
>TRBV19|.|TRBJ2-3|.
TGTGCCAGTAAAGGGGCCCCCAGCACAGATACGCAGTATTTT
CASKGAPSTDTQYF
>TRBV18|.|TRBJ2-6|.
TGTGCCAGCTCCTCGAGTAGCTCTGGGGCCAACGTCCTGACTTTC
CASSSSSSGANVLTF
>TRBV7-9|TRBD1|TRBJ2-1|.
TGTGCCAGCAGCCGGCCGGGACAGCCGACCAATGAGCAGTTCTTC
CASSRPGQPTNEQFF
>TRBV7-3|.|TRBJ2-2|.
TGTGCCAGCAGCCCAAGGGGCGTACGCACCGGGGAGCTGTTTTTT
CASSPRGVRTGELFF
>TRBV7-9|.|TRBJ2-1|.
TGTGCCAGCAGCTTAAAGGCTAGCCCCATCTACAATGAGCAGTTCTTC
CASSLKASPIYNEQFF
>TRBV5-5|TRBD1|TRBJ2-7|.
TGTGCCAGCAGCTTTGGGACAGGGAACGAGCAGTACTTC
CASSFGTGNEQYF
>TRBV5-4|.|TRBJ2-2|.
TGTGCCAGCAGCCCCCGGACTGGGAGGTCCGGGGAGCTGTTTTTT
CASSPRTGRSGELFF
>TRBV7-3|TRBD2|TRBJ2-1|.
TGTGCCAGCAGCTTAACGCGGCTAGCGGGCCCTTACAATGAGCAGTTCTTC
CASSLTRLAGPYNEQFF
>TRBV5-5|TRBD2|TRBJ2-1|.
TGTGCCAGCAGCCCGACTAGCGGGAACAATGAGCAGTTCTTC
CASSPTSGNNEQFF
>TRBV30|.|TRBJ2-3|.
TGTGCCTGGGAGGGGGGGCCAGATACGCAGTATTTT
CAWEGGPDTQYF
>TRBV12-5|TRBD1|TRBJ1-1|.
TGTGCTAGTGGTCAGGGACAGCTGCTGAACACTGAAGCTTTCTTT
CASGQGQLLNTEAFF
>TRBV9|TRBD1|TRBJ1-2|.
TGTGCCAGCAGCAATGAAGACAGGGCAATGGGCTACACCTTC
CASSNEDRAMGYTF
>TRBV7-6|TRBD1|TRBJ1-4|.
TGTGCCAGCAGCTTAGAATCAGGGGGACGGCAGAAACTGTTTTTT
CASSLESGGRQKLFF
>TRBV30|.|TRBJ1-2|.
TGTGCCTGGAGTTCCCCCCTTGACCTTAAGGGCTACACCTTC
CAWSSPLDLKGYTF
>TRBV27|TRBD2|TRBJ2-5|.
TGTGCCAGCAGTCTTAGACCTAGCGGGAGATCGGAGACCCAGTACTTC
CASSLRPSGRSETQYF
>TRBV6-5|.|TRBJ1-1|.
TGTGCCAGCAGTCCGGGACTCCAGAACACTGAAGCTTTCTTT
CASSPGLQNTEAFF
>TRBV5-4|TRBD1|TRBJ1-1|once
TGTGCCAGCAGACGGGACAGCTTGAACACTGAAGCTTTCTTT
CASRRDSLNTEAFF
>TRBV10-1|TRBD2|TRBJ2-1|.
TGCGCCAGCAGTGGTACTAGCGGAGGGGAGCAGTTCTTC
CASSGTSGGEQFF
>TRBV6-6|.|TRBJ2-2|.
TGTGCCAGCAGTTATACAGGGAGCACCGGGGAGCTGTTTTTT
CASSYTGSTGELFF
>TRBV19|.|TRBJ1-3|.
TGTGCCAGTAGCAACCAGGGCGCAAGAAACACCATATATTTT
CASSNQGARNTIYF
>TRBV2|TRBD2|TRBJ2-1|.
TGTGCCAGCAGTGATTTGGCGGGAGGAAACAATGAGCAGTTCTTC
CASSDLAGGNNEQFF
>TRBV12-5|.|TRBJ1-5|.
TGTGCTAGTGGTTTGGACAGGGATAGCAATCAGCCCCAGCATTTT
CASGLDRDSNQPQHF
>TRBV30|TRBD1|TRBJ2-7|once
TGTGCCTGGAGTATCTCAAGGACAGGGCTTGGCGAGCAGTACTTC
CAWSISRTGLGEQYF
>TRBV6-5|.|TRBJ1-2|.
TGTGCCAGCAGTCCGACAGTTAACTATGGCTACACCTTC
CASSPTVNYGYTF
>TRBV7-2|.|TRBJ2-7|few
TGTGCCAGCAGCTTAGGACGGCGCGAAGGGAGGAAGTACGAGCAGTACTTC
CASSLGRREGRKYEQYF